This T cell receptor beta chain was captured in a study of cytomegalovirus exposure and HLA in healthy donors. Study results and limitations: Earlier results showed most TCR beta V segments being productive about 87% or about 30% of the time.

Comment on this clone: Its antigen is unidentified.

The trim removed 5 bases at V and 6 bases at J, leaving 10 bases unmatched. The CDR3 totals 15 residues. Germline loops: CDR1 PRHDT, CDR2 FYEKMQ (reference sequence). PCR used 60 Vbeta primers and 13 Jbeta primers. Sequencing used immunoSEQ multiplex PCR; TCRdb keeps in-frame clones, though not all of them. The table has about 98,000 clones, 75% to 85% seen once. The J gene is TRBJ2-7, the V gene TRBV13, with 10 bases aligning to TRBD1. This clonotype originated in a man younger than 30 in good health and CMV-seropositive. The sequenced sample consisted of PBMCs. CDR3 coding DNA: TGTGCCAGCAGCCCAGGCCGACAGGGGGCTCTCGAGCAGTACTTC. Its translation: CASSPGRQGALEQYF. The full variable domain, completed using reference TRBV13 and TRBJ2-7, is AAGVIQSPRHLIKEKRETATLKCYPIPRHDTVYWYQQGPGQDPQFLISFYEKMQSDKGSIPDRFSAQQFSDYHSELNMSSLELGDSALYFCASSPGRQGALEQYFGPGTRLTVT.